This T cell receptor beta chain was retrieved from a study of Tregs in tolerant kidney transplant recipients. Study-level points and caveats: This study did not directly address biological reproducibility.

Measured with immunoSEQ multiplex PCR; TCRdb has only the in-frame clones, and not every one. In all, the sample yields 25,000 or so clones. Concerning this clone: What it binds is unknown. The DNA ends 3 residues before the CDR3 does, and the rest of the CDR3 is filled in from the germline J gene.

Related graft donors supplied nonmyeloablative bone marrow transplants, and mixed chimerism was transient. Unstimulated Tregs (CD4+CD25+CD127-) and CD4+CD25- non-Tregs were sorted from PBMCs. From germline, CDR1 is SSHAT and CDR2 FNYEAQ (reference sequence). Losses at the gene ends were 5 bases for V and 6 bases for J; bases not matched to a gene: 3. This CDR3 has 14 residues. The chain has TRBV7-7 and TRBJ2-2; 10 nucleotides match TRBD1. The specimen was CD4+ T cells from blood (PBMCs), collected 6 months after the transplant. The TCR sequence derives from a human patient who received a combined kidney and bone marrow transplant. Certain T cells may be donor cells from the graft. CDR3 bases read: TGTGCCAGCAGCCCGGGACAGGGGTCCGGGGAG. As protein: CASSPGQGSGE. The entire CDR3 sequence reads CASSPGQGSGELFF.